This TCR beta chain originates from a study of post-analysis software for immune sequencing data. Notes on the study in general: Elevated frequency relative to controls characterized several TRBV segments in patients, TRBV5-6, TRBV5-1 and TRBV20-1 among them.

The TCR beta cDNA libraries contained unique molecular identifiers. TCRdb re-called the PCR reads through MiXCR, storing one row per CDR3 protein. The sample includes approximately 460,000 distinct CDR3 sequences, 45% of them seen just once. This clonotype was detected a few times. What it binds is unknown. The CDR3 sequence is 13 residues long. Trimming took off 0 bases at V and 1 base at J, with 6 bases between the two ends. Germline loops: CDR1 SQVTM, CDR2 ANQGSEA. The sample comprised blood. This sequence joins TRBV29-1 and TRBJ1-1; D call uncertain. The sequence was collected from a girl between 10 and 17 years old with multiple sclerosis. The chain's CDR3 is CSVEEAENTEAFF. The CDR3 nucleotides are TGCAGCGTTGAAGAAGCCGAGAACACTGAAGCTTTCTTT.